This entry features one T cell receptor beta chain sequence. The target antigen is unknown. Repertoires were generated with immunoSEQ multiplex PCR, while TCRdb's copy carries only in-frame clones and drops some. Of roughly 180,000 clones listed, about 89% were seen once; the top ten hold 7.2%. This CDR3 contains 18 residues. Germline CDR1 reads SGDLS; CDR2 reads YYNGEE. Losses at the gene ends were 3 bases for V and 0 bases for J; bases not matched to a gene: 9. These data come from a study of cytomegalovirus exposure and HLA in healthy donors. Regarding the study as a whole: A few chains linked to CMV were shown in vitro to be specific for CMV antigens. Published work reported that the classifier diagnosed cytomegalovirus status with high specificity and sensitivity.

It was the roughly 110-subject validation cohort, separate from the approximately 620-subject first cohort, to which the donors belonged. The receptor comes from a young man in good health and CMV-seropositive. The chain employs TRBV9 and TRBJ2-3; 11 nucleotides match TRBD2. Sequenced material: PBMCs. CDR3 sequence: CASSATSGSPSSTDTQYF. CDR3 DNA: TGTGCCAGCAGCGCTACTAGCGGGAGTCCGTCTAGCACAGATACGCAGTATTTT.